The present TCR beta chain was sequenced within a study of T cell repertoires in cytomegalovirus infection. Across the study: It can be stated that public TCR beta signatures indicated CMV infection as well as a matching HLA type.

TCRdb reprocessed the reads via MiXCR and lists one record per CDR3 protein. The sample includes approximately 500,000 distinct CDR3 sequences, 26% of them seen just once. CDR3 length: 12 amino acids. With 0 bases removed from V and 8 bases from J, the gap between germline ends came to 7 bases. This clonotype showed up just a few times. Sample: PBMCs. The receptor comes from a human donor in good health (CMV status not recorded). Some clones in this sample may be carry-over from other donors' samples. The rearrangement links TRBV12-3 or TRBV12-4 to TRBJ1-1; D gene ambiguous. The CDR3 is CASSLAVVEAFF. The CDR3 DNA sequence: TGTGCCAGCAGTTTAGCGGTGGTCGAAGCTTTCTTT.